The subject of this entry is one T cell receptor (beta chain). Its specificity is unknown. V lost 5 bases, J lost 0 bases, and 3 bases stayed unmatched. This CDR3 has 15 amino acids. Per germline, CDR1 MNHNS and CDR2 SASEGT. CD45RA+ naive and CD45RA-negative memory subsets were separated from CD4+ cells. Only in-frame clones appear in the TCRdb table, and some are missing; sequencing was by immunoSEQ multiplex PCR. The table has around 1,100,000 clones, approximately 80% seen once. This sample is part of a study of shared clonotypes between healthy human individuals. Findings and limits, study-wide: Naive CD4 clonotypes overlapped across several donors at around 5%. Generally, estimated richness proved larger in naive subsets than it did in memory subsets.

The receptor comes from a young man in good health. Some clones in this sample may be carry-over from other donors' samples. Sequencing was carried out using memory CD4+ T cells from PBMCs. Subset in this sample: CD45RA-negative fraction. The chain links TRBV6-1 to TRBJ2-3; 9 bases are shared with TRBD1. Written as DNA, the CDR3 is TGTGCCAGCAGTCCACAGGGGGCGAGCACAGATACGCAGTATTTT. Translation: CASSPQGASTDTQYF.